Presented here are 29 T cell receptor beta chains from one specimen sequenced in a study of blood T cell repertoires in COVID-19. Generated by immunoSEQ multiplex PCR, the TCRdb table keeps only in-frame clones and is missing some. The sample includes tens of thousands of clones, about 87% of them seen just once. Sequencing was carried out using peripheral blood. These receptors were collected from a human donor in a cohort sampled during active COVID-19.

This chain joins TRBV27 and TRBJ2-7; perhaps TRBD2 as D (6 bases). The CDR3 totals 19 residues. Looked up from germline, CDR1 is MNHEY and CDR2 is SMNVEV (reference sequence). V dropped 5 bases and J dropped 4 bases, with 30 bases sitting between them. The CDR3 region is CASSPLTRWTGTGDYEQYF. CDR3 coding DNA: TGTGCCAGCAGTCCATTAACTAGGTGGACCGGGACGGGAGATTACGAGCAGTACTTC.

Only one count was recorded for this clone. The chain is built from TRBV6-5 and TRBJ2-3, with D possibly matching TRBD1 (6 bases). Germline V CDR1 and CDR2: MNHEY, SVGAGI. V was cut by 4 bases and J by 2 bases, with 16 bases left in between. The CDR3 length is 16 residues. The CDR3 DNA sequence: TGTGCCAGCAGTTCGTCTCAGGGGTCCCTCACAGATACGCAGTATTTT. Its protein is CASSSSQGSLTDTQYF.

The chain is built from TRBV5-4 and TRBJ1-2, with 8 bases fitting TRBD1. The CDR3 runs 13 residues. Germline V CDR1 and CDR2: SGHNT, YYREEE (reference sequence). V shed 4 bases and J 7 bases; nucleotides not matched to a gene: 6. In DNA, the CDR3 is TGTGCCAGCAGCCCCGGGACAGGCTTTGGCTACACCTTC. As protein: CASSPGTGFGYTF.

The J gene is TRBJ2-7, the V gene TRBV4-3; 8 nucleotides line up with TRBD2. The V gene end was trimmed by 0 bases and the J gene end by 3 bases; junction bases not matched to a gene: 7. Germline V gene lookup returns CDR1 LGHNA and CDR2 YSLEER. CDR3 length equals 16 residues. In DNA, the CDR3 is TGCGCCAGCAGCCAAGAAAGGATAGCGGGGATCTACGAGCAGTACTTC. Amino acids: CASSQERIAGIYEQYF.

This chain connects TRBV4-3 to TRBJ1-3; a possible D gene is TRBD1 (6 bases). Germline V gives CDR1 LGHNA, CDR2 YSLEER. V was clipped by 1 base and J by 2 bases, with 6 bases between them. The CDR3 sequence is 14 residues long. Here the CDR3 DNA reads TGCGCCAGCAGCCAAGGGACAGCTGGAAACACCATATATTTT. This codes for CASSQGTAGNTIYF.

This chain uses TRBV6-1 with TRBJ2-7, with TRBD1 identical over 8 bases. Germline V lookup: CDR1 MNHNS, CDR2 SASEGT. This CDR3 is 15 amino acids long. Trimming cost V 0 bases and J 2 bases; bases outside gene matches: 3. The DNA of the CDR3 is TGTGCCAGCAGTGAAGCAGACAGGGGACCCTACGAGCAGTACTTC. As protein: CASSEADRGPYEQYF.

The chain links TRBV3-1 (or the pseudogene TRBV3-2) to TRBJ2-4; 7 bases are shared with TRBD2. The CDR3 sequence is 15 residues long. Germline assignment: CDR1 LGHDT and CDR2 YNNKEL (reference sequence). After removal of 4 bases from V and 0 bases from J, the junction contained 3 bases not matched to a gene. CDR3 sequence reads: CASSRGLPAKNIQYF. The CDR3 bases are TGTGCCAGCAGCCGGGGACTACCAGCCAAAAACATTCAGTACTTC.

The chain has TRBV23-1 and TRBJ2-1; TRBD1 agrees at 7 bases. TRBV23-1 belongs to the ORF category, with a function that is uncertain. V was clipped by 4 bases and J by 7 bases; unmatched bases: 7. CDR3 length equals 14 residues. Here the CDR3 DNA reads TGCGCCAGCAGTCCCGTCGACAGGGTTAATGAGCAGTTCTTC. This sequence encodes CASSPVDRVNEQFF.

The CDR3 reads CASSLELGTGDGYTF. The CDR3 nucleotides read TGCGCCAGCAGCTTGGAGTTAGGGACAGGGGATGGCTACACCTTC. The chain carries TRBV5-1 and TRBJ1-2, with 10 bases aligning to TRBD1. J gave up 6 bases and V 0 bases, and 5 bases lay outside the gene matches. The CDR3 runs to 15 residues. Germline V gene data show CDR1 as SGHRS and CDR2 as YFSETQ. Together with reference TRBV5-1 and TRBJ1-2, the CDR3 gives the full variable domain: KAGVTQTPRYLIKTRGQQVTLSCSPISGHRSVSWYQQTPGQGLQFLFEYFSETQRNKGNFPGRFSGRQFSNSRSEMNVSTLELGDSALYLCASSLELGTGDGYTFGSGTRLTVV.

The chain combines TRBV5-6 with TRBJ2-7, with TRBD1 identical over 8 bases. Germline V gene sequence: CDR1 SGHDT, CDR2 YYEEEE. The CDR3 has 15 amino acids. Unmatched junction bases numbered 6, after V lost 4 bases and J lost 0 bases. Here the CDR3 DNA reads TGTGCCAGCAGCCTCAAGGACAGGGTCTCCTACGAGCAGTACTTC. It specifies CASSLKDRVSYEQYF.

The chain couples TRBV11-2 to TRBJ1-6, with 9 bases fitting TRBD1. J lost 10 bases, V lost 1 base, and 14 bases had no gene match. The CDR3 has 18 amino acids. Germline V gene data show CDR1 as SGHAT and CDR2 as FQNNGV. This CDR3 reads CASSLGGDRVSWQSPLHF. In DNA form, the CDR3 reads TGTGCCAGCAGCTTAGGGGGGGACAGGGTGTCGTGGCAATCACCCCTCCACTTT. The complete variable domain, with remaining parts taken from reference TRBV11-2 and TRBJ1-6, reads EAGVAQSPRYKIIEKRQSVAFWCNPISGHATLYWYQQILGQGPKLLIQFQNNGVVDDSQLPKDRFSAERLKGVDSTLKIQPAKLEDSAVYLCASSLGGDRVSWQSPLHFGNGTRLTVT.

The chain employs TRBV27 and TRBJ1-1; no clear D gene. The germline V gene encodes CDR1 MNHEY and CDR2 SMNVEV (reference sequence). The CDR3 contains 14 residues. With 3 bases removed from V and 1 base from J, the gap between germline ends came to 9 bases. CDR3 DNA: TGTGCCAGCAGTTTCGCGGGTGGGAACACTGAAGCTTTCTTT. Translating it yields CASSFAGGNTEAFF.

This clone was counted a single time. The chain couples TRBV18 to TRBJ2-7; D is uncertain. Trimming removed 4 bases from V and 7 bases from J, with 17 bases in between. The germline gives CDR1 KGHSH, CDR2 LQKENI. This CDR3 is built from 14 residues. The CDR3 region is CASSQQTSFSEQYF. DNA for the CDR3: TGTGCCAGCTCACAACAAACAAGTTTTTCGGAGCAGTACTTC.

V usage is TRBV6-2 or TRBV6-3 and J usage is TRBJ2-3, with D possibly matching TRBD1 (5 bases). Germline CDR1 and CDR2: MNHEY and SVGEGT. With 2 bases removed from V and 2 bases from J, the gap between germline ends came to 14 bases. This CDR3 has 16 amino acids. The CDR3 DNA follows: TGTGCCAGCAGTTACACGGACAAGACCCCCACAGATACGCAGTATTTT. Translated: CASSYTDKTPTDTQYF.

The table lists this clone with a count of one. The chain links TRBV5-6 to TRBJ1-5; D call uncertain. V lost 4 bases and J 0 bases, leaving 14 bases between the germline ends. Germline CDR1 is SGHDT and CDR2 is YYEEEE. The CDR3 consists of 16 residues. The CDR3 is CASSKRGNISNQPQHF. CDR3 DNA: TGTGCCAGCAGCAAAAGAGGGAATATTAGCAATCAGCCCCAGCATTTT.

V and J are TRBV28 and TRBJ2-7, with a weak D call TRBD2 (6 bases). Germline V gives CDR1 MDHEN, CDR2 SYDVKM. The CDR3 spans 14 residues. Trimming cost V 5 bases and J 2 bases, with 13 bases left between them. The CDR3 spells CASSPRDSAYEQYF. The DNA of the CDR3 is TGTGCCAGCAGTCCCCGGGACTCAGCCTACGAGCAGTACTTC.

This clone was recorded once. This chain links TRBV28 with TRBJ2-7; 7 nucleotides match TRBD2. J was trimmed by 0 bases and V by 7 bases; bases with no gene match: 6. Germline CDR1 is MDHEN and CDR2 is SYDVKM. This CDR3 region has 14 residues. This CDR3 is CASKGRTSSYEQYF. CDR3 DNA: TGTGCCAGCAAGGGGAGGACTAGCTCCTACGAGCAGTACTTC.

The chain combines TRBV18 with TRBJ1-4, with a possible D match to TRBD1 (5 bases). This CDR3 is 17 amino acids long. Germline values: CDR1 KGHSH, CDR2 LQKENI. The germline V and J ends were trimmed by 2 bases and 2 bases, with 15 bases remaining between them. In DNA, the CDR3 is TGTGCCAGCTCACCATTTGTGGGGCAAGGCACTAATGAAAAACTGTTTTTT. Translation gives CASSPFVGQGTNEKLFF. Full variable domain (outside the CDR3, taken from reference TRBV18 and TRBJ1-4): NAGVMQNPRHLVRRRGQEARLRCSPMKGHSHVYWYRQLPEEGLKFMVYLQKENIIDESGMPKERFSAEFPKEGPSILRIQQVVRGDSAAYFCASSPFVGQGTNEKLFFGSGTQLSVL.

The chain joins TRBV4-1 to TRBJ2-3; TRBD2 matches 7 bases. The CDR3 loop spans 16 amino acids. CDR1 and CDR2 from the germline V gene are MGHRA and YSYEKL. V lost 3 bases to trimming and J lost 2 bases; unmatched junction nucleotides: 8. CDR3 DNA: TGCGCCAGCAGCCAGAGGGGAGGGACTAACACAGATACGCAGTATTTT. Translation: CASSQRGGTNTDTQYF.

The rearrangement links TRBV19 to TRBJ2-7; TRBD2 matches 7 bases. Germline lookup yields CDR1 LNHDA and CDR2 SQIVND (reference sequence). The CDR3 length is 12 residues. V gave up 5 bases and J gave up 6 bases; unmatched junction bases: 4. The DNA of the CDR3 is TGTGCCAGTAGTTTCCCGGGGGGCGAGCAGTACTTC. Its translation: CASSFPGGEQYF.

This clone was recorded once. DNA for the CDR3: TGTGCCTGGAGTAAGAAGGAGATTGAAAAACTGTTTTTT. It specifies CAWSKKEIEKLFF. The chain employs TRBV30 and TRBJ1-4; D gene uncertain. The CDR3 loop spans 13 amino acids. From germline, CDR1 is GTSNPN and CDR2 SVGIG (reference sequence). With 2 bases removed from V and 7 bases from J, the gap between germline ends came to 11 bases.

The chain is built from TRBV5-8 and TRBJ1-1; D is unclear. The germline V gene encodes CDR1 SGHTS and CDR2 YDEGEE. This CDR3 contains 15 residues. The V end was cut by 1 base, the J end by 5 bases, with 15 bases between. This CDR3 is CASSLRTTGWTEAFF. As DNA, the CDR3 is TGTGCCAGCAGCTTGAGAACTACGGGTTGGACTGAAGCTTTCTTT.

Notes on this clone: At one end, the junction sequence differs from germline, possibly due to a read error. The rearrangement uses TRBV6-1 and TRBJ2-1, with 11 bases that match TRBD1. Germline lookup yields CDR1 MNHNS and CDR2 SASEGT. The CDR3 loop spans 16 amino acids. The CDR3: CASREAGTGGYNEQFF. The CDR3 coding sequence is TGTGCCAGCAGAGAAGCAGGGACAGGGGGATACAATGAGCAGTTCTTC.

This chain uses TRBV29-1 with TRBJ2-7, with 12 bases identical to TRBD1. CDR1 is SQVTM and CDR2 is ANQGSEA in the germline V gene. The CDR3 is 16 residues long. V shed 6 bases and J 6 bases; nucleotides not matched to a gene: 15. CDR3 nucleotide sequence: TGCAGCGTCACATTAACACAGGGACAGGGGGCTGGCGAGCAGTACTTC. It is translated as CSVTLTQGQGAGEQYF.

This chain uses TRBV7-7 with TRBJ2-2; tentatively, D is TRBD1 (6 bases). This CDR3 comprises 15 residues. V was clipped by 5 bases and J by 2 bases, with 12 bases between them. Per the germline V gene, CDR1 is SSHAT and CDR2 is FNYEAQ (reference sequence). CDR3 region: CASSPTGPNTGELFF. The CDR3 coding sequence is TGTGCCAGCAGCCCTACAGGGCCTAACACCGGGGAGCTGTTTTTT.

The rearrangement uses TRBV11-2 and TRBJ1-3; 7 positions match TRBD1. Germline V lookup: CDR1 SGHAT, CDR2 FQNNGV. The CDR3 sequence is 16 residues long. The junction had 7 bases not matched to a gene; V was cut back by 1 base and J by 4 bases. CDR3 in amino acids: CASSLGARGIGNTIYF. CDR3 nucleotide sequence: TGTGCCAGCAGCTTAGGGGCCAGGGGGATCGGAAACACCATATATTTT.

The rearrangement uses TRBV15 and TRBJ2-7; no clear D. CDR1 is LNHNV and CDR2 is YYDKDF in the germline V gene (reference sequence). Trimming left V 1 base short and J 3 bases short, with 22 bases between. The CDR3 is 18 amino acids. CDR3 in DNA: TGTGCCACCAGCAGAGTCCACCTGGGCCAAATGGAAGACTACGAGCAGTACTTC. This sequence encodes CATSRVHLGQMEDYEQYF.

CDR3 sequence (DNA): TGTGCCAGCAGCAAAGGGGCGGGACTAGCGGGACCCTCCGGTTTGTATGAGCAGTTCTTC. Amino acid sequence: CASSKGAGLAGPSGLYEQFF. The chain employs TRBV21-1 and TRBJ2-1; the D segment call TRBD2 is taken from the table without a DNA check. TRBV21-1 is a listed pseudogene. The CDR3 covers 20 residues.

This CDR3 is CASTPWQGAGGYTF. CDR3 nucleotide sequence: TGTGCCAGCACTCCGTGGCAGGGGGCCGGTGGCTACACCTTC. The gene calls are TRBV27 and TRBJ1-2; 8 nucleotides match TRBD1. Germline CDR1 and CDR2: MNHEY and SMNVEV (reference sequence). CDR3 length: 14 residues. Germline trimming cut 7 bases from V and 7 bases from J; bases unmatched to any gene: 11.